This TCR beta chain came from a study of post-analysis software for immune sequencing data. Germline CDR1 and CDR2: DFQATT and SNEGSKA (reference sequence). This CDR3 spans 14 amino acids. Trimming left V 2 bases short and J 2 bases short, with 12 bases between. This clonotype was detected a few times. Its antigen is not identified. Study findings and constraints: Elevated frequency relative to controls characterized roughly 5 TRBV segments in patients, TRBV5-6, TRBV5-1 and TRBV20-1 among them.

TCR beta libraries were prepared from cDNA with unique molecular identifiers. One entry per CDR3 protein, called by TCRdb with MiXCR from the PCR reads. The table lists roughly 650,000 distinct CDR3 sequences, approximately 60% of them singletons. Sequenced: blood. This receptor was obtained from a girl between 2 and 10 years old with multiple sclerosis. This chain joins TRBV20-1 and TRBJ1-1; possible D gene TRBD1, 5 bases. CDR3 sequence: CSARRPGSNTEAFF. The CDR3 DNA is TGCAGTGCTAGACGGCCAGGGTCTAACACTGAAGCTTTCTTT.